This T cell receptor (beta chain) was captured in a study of tumor-infiltrating lymphocytes in oesophageal squamous cell carcinoma. TCRdb re-analysed the PCR reads in MiXCR, keeping a single row per CDR3 protein. The profile covers approximately 20,000 distinct CDR3 sequences, with 39% appearing a single time and approximately 20% taken by the ten largest. This clonotype appeared a few times. Germline lookup yields CDR1 MNHEY and CDR2 SMNVEV (reference sequence). V lost 6 bases and J lost 4, with 19 bases in between. The CDR3 extends over 15 amino acids. This TCR derives from a male donor with esophageal squamous cell carcinoma. Sequenced input: esophageal tumor tissue. The chain uses TRBV27 and TRBJ2-7; a weak D match, TRBD2 (6 bases). Here the CDR3 reads CASSLGPGVRYEQYF. Here the CDR3 DNA reads TGTGCCAGCAGCCTGGGCCCGGGGGTTCGGTACGAGCAGTACTTC.